The rows below give T cell receptor beta chains drawn from one sample of a study of Ad26.COV2.S vaccination and SARS-CoV-2 variants. Profiled with immunoSEQ multiplex PCR; TCRdb holds only in-frame clones, not every one. Here the sample spans 380,000 or so clones, about 87% being singletons. Source: peripheral blood, taken in a trial of Ad26.COV2.S vaccine versus placebo. These receptors were collected from a person aged 18 to 59 who received the Ad26.COV2.S COVID-19 vaccine or a placebo. Each CDR3 is given with its conserved first and last residue. The order of the fields is clone size, V gene, D gene, J gene, CDR3 DNA, CDR3 protein. The D gene is left open where the match is weak. Clone size is given for some rows only: seen once, a few or many times, or a class if the clone is expanded.

clone size: NA; V gene: TRBV10-3; D gene: NA; J gene: TRBJ2-5; CDR3 DNA: TGTGCCACCCAGGGCGATCAAGAGACCCAGTACTTC; CDR3 protein: CATQGDQETQYF
clone size: few; V gene: TRBV10-1; D gene: NA; J gene: TRBJ1-1; CDR3 DNA: TGCGCCAGCAGTGAGTCGGGGTGGGCAGGGACACTGAACACTGAAGCTTTCTTT; CDR3 protein: CASSESGWAGTLNTEAFF
clone size: once; V gene: TRBV6-6; D gene: NA; J gene: TRBJ2-7; CDR3 DNA: TGTGCCAGCAGCCTGGCGGGGCCTAAGTACGAGCAGTACTTC; CDR3 protein: CASSLAGPKYEQYF
clone size: NA; V gene: TRBV6-5; D gene: TRBD1; J gene: TRBJ2-3; CDR3 DNA: TGTGCCAGCAGTTTAGTTCACAGGGGGCGCGCAGATACGCAGTATTTT; CDR3 protein: CASSLVHRGRADTQYF
clone size: NA; V gene: TRBV27; D gene: NA; J gene: TRBJ2-1; CDR3 DNA: TGTGCCAGCAGTTCAAATAGCGGCTCCTACAATGAGCAGTTCTTC; CDR3 protein: CASSSNSGSYNEQFF
clone size: NA; V gene: TRBV19; D gene: NA; J gene: TRBJ1-2; CDR3 DNA: TGTGCCAGCACGGGCCTGGAATATGGCTACACCTTC; CDR3 protein: CASTGLEYGYTF
clone size: NA; V gene: TRBV4-3; D gene: NA; J gene: TRBJ2-3; CDR3 DNA: TGCGCCAGCAGCCATGACCGACCAGATACGCAGTATTTT; CDR3 protein: CASSHDRPDTQYF
clone size: NA; V gene: TRBV27; D gene: TRBD1; J gene: TRBJ1-5; CDR3 DNA: TGTGCCAGTAGAAACAGGGGGCTTGGTTCGGGCAATCAGCCCCAGCATTTT; CDR3 protein: CASRNRGLGSGNQPQHF
clone size: few; V gene: TRBV19; D gene: NA; J gene: TRBJ2-7; CDR3 DNA: TGTGCCAGTAGTATAGGACTACACTACGAGCAGTACTTC; CDR3 protein: CASSIGLHYEQYF
clone size: once; V gene: TRBV7-3; D gene: NA; J gene: TRBJ1-6; CDR3 DNA: TGTGCCAGCAGCTTGACCCCCCCGAGCTCCTATAATTCACCCCTCCACTTT; CDR3 protein: CASSLTPPSSYNSPLHF
clone size: NA; V gene: TRBV29-1; D gene: NA; J gene: TRBJ1-1; CDR3 DNA: TGCAGCGTGGCCCGAGGGGCAGGTACTGAAGCTTTCTTT; CDR3 protein: CSVARGAGTEAFF
clone size: NA; V gene: TRBV6-2/TRBV6-3; D gene: NA; J gene: TRBJ1-6; CDR3 DNA: TGTGCCAGCAGCTCCGGCTCCTATAATTCACCCCTCCACTTT; CDR3 protein: CASSSGSYNSPLHF
clone size: NA; V gene: TRBV27; D gene: NA; J gene: TRBJ2-7; CDR3 DNA: TGTGCCAGCAGTTTGTCGGGACCCAACTACGAGCAGTACTTC; CDR3 protein: CASSLSGPNYEQYF
clone size: NA; V gene: TRBV24-1; D gene: NA; J gene: TRBJ1-4; CDR3 DNA: TGTGCCACCAGTGGGTGGACAGAAAGAACTGCAACTAATGAAAAACTGTTTTTT; CDR3 protein: CATSGWTERTATNEKLFF
clone size: NA; V gene: TRBV6-5; D gene: NA; J gene: TRBJ1-4; CDR3 DNA: TGTGCCAGCAGTTACAGAGGCGGGGGAAAACTGTTTTTT; CDR3 protein: CASSYRGGGKLFF
clone size: NA; V gene: TRBV24-1; D gene: NA; J gene: TRBJ1-1; CDR3 DNA: TGTGCCCGCGGTGGGATTGGGACTGAAGCTTTCTTT; CDR3 protein: CARGGIGTEAFF
clone size: NA; V gene: TRBV28; D gene: TRBD2; J gene: TRBJ2-7; CDR3 DNA: TGTGCCAGCAGGGGGTCGGGGGGAGCCTACGAGCAGTACTTC; CDR3 protein: CASRGSGGAYEQYF
clone size: NA; V gene: TRBV7-3; D gene: NA; J gene: TRBJ2-1; CDR3 DNA: TGTGCCAGCAGCCCTCCCGGGGGCCCGGGGAATGAGCAGTTCTTC; CDR3 protein: CASSPPGGPGNEQFF
clone size: NA; V gene: TRBV6-6; D gene: NA; J gene: TRBJ1-2; CDR3 DNA: TGTGCCAGCAGGGGCGCCGAGCTACCGTATGGCTACACCTTC; CDR3 protein: CASRGAELPYGYTF
clone size: once; V gene: TRBV30; D gene: NA; J gene: TRBJ1-2; CDR3 DNA: TGTGCCTGGATAAGGACGCGGCCCCTTATTAACTATGGCTACACCTTC; CDR3 protein: CAWIRTRPLINYGYTF
clone size: NA; V gene: TRBV11-1; D gene: NA; J gene: TRBJ2-2; CDR3 DNA: TGTGCCAGCAGCTTAGTATTGTCGGGCGGGGAGCTGTTTTTT; CDR3 protein: CASSLVLSGGELFF
clone size: once; V gene: TRBV6-6; D gene: NA; J gene: TRBJ2-2; CDR3 DNA: TGTGCCAGCAGTTATCAGGGAGCGAACACCGGGGAGCTGTTTTTT; CDR3 protein: CASSYQGANTGELFF
clone size: NA; V gene: TRBV19; D gene: TRBD1; J gene: TRBJ2-2; CDR3 DNA: TGTGCCAGTAGACCACAGGGGCGAGGTAGGACCGGGGAGCTGTTTTTT; CDR3 protein: CASRPQGRGRTGELFF
clone size: NA; V gene: TRBV27; D gene: TRBD1; J gene: TRBJ2-7; CDR3 DNA: TGTGCCAGCACCCCCGGGACAGGGAGTAGCGAGCAGTACTTC; CDR3 protein: CASTPGTGSSEQYF
clone size: NA; V gene: TRBV28; D gene: NA; J gene: TRBJ2-6; CDR3 DNA: TGTGCCAGCAGTTTATCGTTCGGGGGATTAGGGGCCAACGTCCTGACTTTC; CDR3 protein: CASSLSFGGLGANVLTF
clone size: NA; V gene: TRBV7-8; D gene: TRBD2; J gene: TRBJ2-7; CDR3 DNA: TGTGCCAGCCACCCTCTGGGGGGGCGGGAGGGGACGCGCGAGCAGTACTTC; CDR3 protein: CASHPLGGREGTREQYF
clone size: NA; V gene: TRBV2; D gene: NA; J gene: TRBJ1-5; CDR3 DNA: TGTGCCAGCAGCGCCACAGGGTTGGGTCAGCCCCAGCATTTT; CDR3 protein: CASSATGLGQPQHF
clone size: NA; V gene: TRBV28; D gene: TRBD1; J gene: TRBJ2-1; CDR3 DNA: TGTGCCAGCAGTTTTCGCGGCGGACAGGCGAGCTCCTACAATGAGCAGTTCTTC; CDR3 protein: CASSFRGGQASSYNEQFF
clone size: NA; V gene: TRBV4-3; D gene: NA; J gene: TRBJ2-7; CDR3 DNA: TGCGCCAGCAGCCAAGCCCCTCGCTGGGAGCAGTACTTC; CDR3 protein: CASSQAPRWEQYF
clone size: NA; V gene: TRBV14; D gene: TRBD1; J gene: TRBJ1-1; CDR3 DNA: TGTGCCAGCAGCCAAGATGCAGGGGGACGGACTGAAGCTTTCTTT; CDR3 protein: CASSQDAGGRTEAFF
clone size: few; V gene: TRBV3-1/TRBV3-2; D gene: TRBD1; J gene: TRBJ1-5; CDR3 DNA: TGTGCCAGCAGCCACTCTGGACAGGGGGCTCAGCCCCAGCATTTT; CDR3 protein: CASSHSGQGAQPQHF
clone size: NA; V gene: TRBV4-3; D gene: NA; J gene: TRBJ1-1; CDR3 DNA: TGCGCCAGCAGCCAAACAACCGGGACGGCGAACACTGAAGCTTTCTTT; CDR3 protein: CASSQTTGTANTEAFF
clone size: NA; V gene: TRBV15; D gene: NA; J gene: TRBJ1-5; CDR3 DNA: TGTGCCACCAGCAGAGTCGGGGACGGCAATCAGCCCCAGCATTTT; CDR3 protein: CATSRVGDGNQPQHF
clone size: NA; V gene: TRBV6-5; D gene: NA; J gene: TRBJ2-1; CDR3 DNA: TGTGCCAGCAGTACAGGGTTCAATGAGCAGTTCTTC; CDR3 protein: CASSTGFNEQFF
clone size: NA; V gene: TRBV7-3; D gene: NA; J gene: TRBJ2-2; CDR3 DNA: TGTGCCAGCAGCTTTACCCCGTTGCGGACGGGGGAGCTGTTTTTT; CDR3 protein: CASSFTPLRTGELFF
clone size: few; V gene: TRBV9; D gene: TRBD1; J gene: TRBJ2-2; CDR3 DNA: TGTGCCAGCAGCCCAGGGGGACGGGTCGGGACCGGGGAGCTGTTTTTT; CDR3 protein: CASSPGGRVGTGELFF
clone size: NA; V gene: TRBV11-2; D gene: NA; J gene: TRBJ1-3; CDR3 DNA: TGTGCCAGCAGCTTAGGAGGTTCTGGAAACACCATATATTTT; CDR3 protein: CASSLGGSGNTIYF
clone size: NA; V gene: TRBV30; D gene: NA; J gene: TRBJ1-1; CDR3 DNA: TGTGCCTGGAGTGATTTAATCGGGGTGAACACTGAAGCTTTCTTT; CDR3 protein: CAWSDLIGVNTEAFF
clone size: NA; V gene: TRBV11-3; D gene: NA; J gene: TRBJ2-3; CDR3 DNA: TGTGCCAGCAGCCCCGGGGGACTGAGGACAGATACGCAGTATTTT; CDR3 protein: CASSPGGLRTDTQYF
clone size: NA; V gene: TRBV28; D gene: NA; J gene: TRBJ2-1; CDR3 DNA: TGTGCCAGCAGTCGATTGAGTTATGAGCGTTACAATGAGCAGTTCTTC; CDR3 protein: CASSRLSYERYNEQFF
clone size: NA; V gene: TRBV7-9; D gene: TRBD1; J gene: TRBJ2-3; CDR3 DNA: TGTGCCAGCAGCTCAGTGACAGGGAGCACAGATACGCAGTATTTT; CDR3 protein: CASSSVTGSTDTQYF
clone size: NA; V gene: TRBV7-9; D gene: NA; J gene: TRBJ2-2; CDR3 DNA: TGTGCCTATCATCCGGGACAAAGAACTGGGGAGCTGTTTTTT; CDR3 protein: CAYHPGQRTGELFF